This note documents a single T cell receptor beta chain sequence. There are 14 residues in the CDR3. In germline, CDR1 is SEHNR, CDR2 FQNEAQ (reference sequence). V was pared by 5 bases and J by 5 bases, with 7 bases of the junction left unmatched. These data come from a study of cytomegalovirus exposure and HLA in healthy donors. PCR primers comprised 60 Vbeta and 13 Jbeta primers. The assay was immunoSEQ multiplex PCR, and TCRdb's table has in-frame clones only and misses some. The data hold about 140,000 clones, with about 80% observed a single time. Material: PBMCs. This chain connects TRBV7-9 to TRBJ1-1; 8 bases line up with TRBD1. This receptor was obtained from a woman in her twenties or thirties in good health and CMV-seronegative. CDR3 coding DNA: TGTGCCAGCAGCCCTACGACAGGGGTTACTGAAGCTTTCTTT. Protein product: CASSPTTGVTEAFF.